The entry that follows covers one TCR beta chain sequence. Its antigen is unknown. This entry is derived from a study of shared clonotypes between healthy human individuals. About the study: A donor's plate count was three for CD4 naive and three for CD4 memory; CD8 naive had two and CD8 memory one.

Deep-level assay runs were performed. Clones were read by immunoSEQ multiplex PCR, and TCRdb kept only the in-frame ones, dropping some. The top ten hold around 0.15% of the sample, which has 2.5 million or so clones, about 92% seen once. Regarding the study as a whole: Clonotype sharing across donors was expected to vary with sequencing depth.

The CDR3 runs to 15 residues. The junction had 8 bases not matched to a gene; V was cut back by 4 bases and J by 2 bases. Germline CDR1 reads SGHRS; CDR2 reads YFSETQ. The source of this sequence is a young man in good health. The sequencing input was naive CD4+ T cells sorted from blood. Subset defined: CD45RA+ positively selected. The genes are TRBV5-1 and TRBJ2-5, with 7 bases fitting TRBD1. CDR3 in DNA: TGCGCCAGCAGCCGAGAGACAGGGAGACAAGAGACCCAGTACTTC. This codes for CASSRETGRQETQYF.